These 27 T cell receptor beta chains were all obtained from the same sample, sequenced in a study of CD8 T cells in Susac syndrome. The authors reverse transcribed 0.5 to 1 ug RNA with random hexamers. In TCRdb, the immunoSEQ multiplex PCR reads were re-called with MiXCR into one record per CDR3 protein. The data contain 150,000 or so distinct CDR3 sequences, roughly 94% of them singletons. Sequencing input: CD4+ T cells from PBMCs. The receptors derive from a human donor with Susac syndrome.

DNA of the CDR3: TGCGCCAGCAGCCCTGGACAGATTAATGAAAAACTGTTTTTT. This sequence encodes CASSPGQINEKLFF. V usage is TRBV5-1 and J usage is TRBJ1-4; D perhaps matches TRBD1 (6 bases). V was shortened by 4 bases and J by 4 bases, with 11 bases between the two germline ends. The CDR3 spans 14 residues. The V gene's germline CDR1 is SGHRS and CDR2 YFSETQ.

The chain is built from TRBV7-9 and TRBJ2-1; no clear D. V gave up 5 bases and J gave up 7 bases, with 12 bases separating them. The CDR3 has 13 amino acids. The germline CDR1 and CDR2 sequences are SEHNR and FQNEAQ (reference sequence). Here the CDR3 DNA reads TGTGCCAGCAGCGAGACTGGAGTGAATGAGCAGTTCTTC. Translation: CASSETGVNEQFF.

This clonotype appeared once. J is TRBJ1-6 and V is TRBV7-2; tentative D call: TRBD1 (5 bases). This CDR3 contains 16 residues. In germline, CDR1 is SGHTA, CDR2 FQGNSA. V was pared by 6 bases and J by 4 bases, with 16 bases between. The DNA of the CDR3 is TGTGCCAGCAGAAGTGGGGGGGGTGGATATAATTCACCCCTCCACTTT. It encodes CASRSGGGGYNSPLHF.

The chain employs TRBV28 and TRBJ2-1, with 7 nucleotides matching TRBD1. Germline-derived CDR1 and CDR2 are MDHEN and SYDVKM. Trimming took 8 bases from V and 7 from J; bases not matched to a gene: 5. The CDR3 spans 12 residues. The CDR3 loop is CASRGRGNEQFF. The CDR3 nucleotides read TGTGCCAGCCGAGGCAGGGGGAATGAGCAGTTCTTC.

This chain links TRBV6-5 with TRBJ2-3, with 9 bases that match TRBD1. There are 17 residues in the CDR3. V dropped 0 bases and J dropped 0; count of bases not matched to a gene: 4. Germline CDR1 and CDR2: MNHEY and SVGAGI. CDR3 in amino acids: CASSYSMGQGSTDTQYF. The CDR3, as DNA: TGTGCCAGCAGTTACTCGATGGGACAGGGCAGCACAGATACGCAGTATTTT.

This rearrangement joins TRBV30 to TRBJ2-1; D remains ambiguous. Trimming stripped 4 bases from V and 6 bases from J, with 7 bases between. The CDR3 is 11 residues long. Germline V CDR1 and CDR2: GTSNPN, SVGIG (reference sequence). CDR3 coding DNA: TGTGCCTGGAAGCGTGGCAATGAGCAGTTCTTC. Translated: CAWKRGNEQFF.

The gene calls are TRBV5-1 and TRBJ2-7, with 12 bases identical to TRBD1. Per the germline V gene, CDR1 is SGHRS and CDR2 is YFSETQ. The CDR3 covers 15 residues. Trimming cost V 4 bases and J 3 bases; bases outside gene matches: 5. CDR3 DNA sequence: TGCGCCAGCAGCGAGGGACAGGGGGCAGTCTACGAGCAGTACTTC. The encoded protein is CASSEGQGAVYEQYF.

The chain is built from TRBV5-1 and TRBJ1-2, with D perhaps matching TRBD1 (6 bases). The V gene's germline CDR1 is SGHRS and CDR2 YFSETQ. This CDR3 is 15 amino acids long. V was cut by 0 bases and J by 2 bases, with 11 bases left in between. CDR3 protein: CASSLDGQSNYGYTF. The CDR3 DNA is TGCGCCAGCAGCTTGGATGGACAGTCAAACTATGGCTACACCTTC.

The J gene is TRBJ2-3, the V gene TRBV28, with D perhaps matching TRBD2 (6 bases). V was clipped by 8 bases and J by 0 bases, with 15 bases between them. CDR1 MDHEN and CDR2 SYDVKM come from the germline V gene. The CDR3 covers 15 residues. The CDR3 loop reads CASGDGGVSTDTQYF. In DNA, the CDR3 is TGTGCCAGCGGCGACGGGGGAGTCAGCACAGATACGCAGTATTTT.

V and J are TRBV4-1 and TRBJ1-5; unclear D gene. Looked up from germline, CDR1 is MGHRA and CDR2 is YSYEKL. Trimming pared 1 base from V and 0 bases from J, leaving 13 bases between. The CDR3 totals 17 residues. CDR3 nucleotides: TGCGCCAGCAGCCAAGGTCTGGCACGGGGTAGCAATCAGCCCCAGCATTTT. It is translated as CASSQGLARGSNQPQHF.

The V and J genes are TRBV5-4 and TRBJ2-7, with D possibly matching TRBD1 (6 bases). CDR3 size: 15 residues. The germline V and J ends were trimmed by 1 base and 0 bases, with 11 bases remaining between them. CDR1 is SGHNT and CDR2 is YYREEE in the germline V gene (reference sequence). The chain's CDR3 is CASSLSRGSSYEQYF. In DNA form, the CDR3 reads TGTGCCAGCAGCTTGTCGAGGGGGAGCTCCTACGAGCAGTACTTC. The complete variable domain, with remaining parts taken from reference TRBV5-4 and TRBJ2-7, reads ETGVTQSPTHLIKTRGQQVTLRCSSQSGHNTVSWYQQALGQGPQFIFQYYREEENGRGNFPPRFSGLQFPNYSSELNVNALELDDSALYLCASSLSRGSSYEQYFGPGTRLTVT.

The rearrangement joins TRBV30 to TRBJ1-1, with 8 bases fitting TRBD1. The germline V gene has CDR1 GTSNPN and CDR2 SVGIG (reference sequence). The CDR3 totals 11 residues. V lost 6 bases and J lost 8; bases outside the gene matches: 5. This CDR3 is CACGTGPEAFF. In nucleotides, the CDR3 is TGTGCCTGTGGGACAGGCCCAGAAGCTTTCTTT.

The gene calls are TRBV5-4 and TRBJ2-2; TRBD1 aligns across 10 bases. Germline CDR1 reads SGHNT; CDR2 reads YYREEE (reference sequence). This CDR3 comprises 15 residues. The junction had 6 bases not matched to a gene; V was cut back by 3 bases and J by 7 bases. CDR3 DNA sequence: TGTGCCAGCAGCTCGTGGACAGGGGGAGGCGGGGAGCTGTTTTTT. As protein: CASSSWTGGGGELFF. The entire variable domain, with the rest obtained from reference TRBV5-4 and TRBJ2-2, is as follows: ETGVTQSPTHLIKTRGQQVTLRCSSQSGHNTVSWYQQALGQGPQFIFQYYREEENGRGNFPPRFSGLQFPNYSSELNVNALELDDSALYLCASSSWTGGGGELFFGEGSRLTVL.

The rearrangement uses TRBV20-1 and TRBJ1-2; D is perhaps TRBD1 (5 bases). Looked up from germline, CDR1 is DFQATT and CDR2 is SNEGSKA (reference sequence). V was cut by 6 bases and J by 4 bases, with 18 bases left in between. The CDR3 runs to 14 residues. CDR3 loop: CSADNRDDSYGYTF. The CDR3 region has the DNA TGCAGTGCCGATAATCGGGACGATAGCTATGGCTACACCTTC.

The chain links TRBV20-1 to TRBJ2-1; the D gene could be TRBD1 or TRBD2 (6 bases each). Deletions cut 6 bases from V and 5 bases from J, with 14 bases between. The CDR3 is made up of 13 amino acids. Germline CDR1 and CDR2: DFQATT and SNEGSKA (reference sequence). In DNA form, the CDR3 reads TGCAGTGCCTTCGGGGGCTCACACAATGAGCAGTTCTTC. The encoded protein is CSAFGGSHNEQFF.

This chain's CDR3 is CASSQRQDRDEQFF. The CDR3 DNA reads TGTGCCAGCAGCCAGCGACAGGACAGGGATGAGCAGTTCTTC. The rearrangement links TRBV3-1 to TRBJ2-1; TRBD1 agrees at 8 bases. CDR3 length: 14 residues. Germline V gene sequence: CDR1 LGHDT, CDR2 YNNKEL (reference sequence). The junction had 6 bases not matched to a gene; V was cut back by 3 bases and J by 8 bases.

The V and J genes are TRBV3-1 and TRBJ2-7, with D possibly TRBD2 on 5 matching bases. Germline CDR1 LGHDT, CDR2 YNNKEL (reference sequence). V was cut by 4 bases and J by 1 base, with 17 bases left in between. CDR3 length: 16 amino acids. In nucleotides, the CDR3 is TGTGCCAGCAGCCCCGACGGTAGTGGGAGATCCTACGAGCAGTACTTC. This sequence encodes CASSPDGSGRSYEQYF.

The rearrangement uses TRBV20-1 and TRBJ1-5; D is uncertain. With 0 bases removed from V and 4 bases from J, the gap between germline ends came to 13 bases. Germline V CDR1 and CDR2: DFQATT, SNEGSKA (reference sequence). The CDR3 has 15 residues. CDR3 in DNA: TGCAGTGCTAGAGAAGGTGGCGGCAGGAATCAGCCCCAGCATTTT. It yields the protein CSAREGGGRNQPQHF.

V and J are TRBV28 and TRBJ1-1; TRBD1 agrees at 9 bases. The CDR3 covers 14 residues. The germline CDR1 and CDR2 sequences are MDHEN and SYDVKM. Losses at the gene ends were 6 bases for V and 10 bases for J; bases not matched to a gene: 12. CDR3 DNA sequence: TGTGCCAGCAGCCCTGGGACAGGGAGGGCTGGAGCTTTCTTT. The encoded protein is CASSPGTGRAGAFF.

CDR3 residues: CSARDWRDSYNEQFF. Here the CDR3 DNA reads TGCAGTGCTAGGGATTGGCGGGACTCCTACAATGAGCAGTTCTTC. The chain is built from TRBV20-1 and TRBJ2-1, with D tentatively TRBD2 (6 bases). V lost 3 bases, J lost 0 bases, and 12 bases lay in between. There are 15 residues in the CDR3. CDR1 is DFQATT and CDR2 is SNEGSKA in the germline V gene (reference sequence).

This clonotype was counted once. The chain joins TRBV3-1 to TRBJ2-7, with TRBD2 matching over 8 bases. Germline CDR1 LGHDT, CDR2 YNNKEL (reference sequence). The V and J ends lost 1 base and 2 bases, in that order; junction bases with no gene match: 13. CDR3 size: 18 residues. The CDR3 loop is CASSQATAGGRIPYEQYF. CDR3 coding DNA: TGTGCCAGCAGCCAAGCAACGGCGGGGGGCCGTATTCCCTACGAGCAGTACTTC.

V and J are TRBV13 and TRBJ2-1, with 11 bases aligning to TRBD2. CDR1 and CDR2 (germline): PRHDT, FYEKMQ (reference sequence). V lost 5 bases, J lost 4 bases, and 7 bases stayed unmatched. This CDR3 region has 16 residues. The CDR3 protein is CASSLSGGARYNEQFF. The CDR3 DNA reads TGTGCCAGCAGCCTTAGCGGGGGGGCTAGATACAATGAGCAGTTCTTC.

DNA of the CDR3: TGTGCCTGGAGTATCCGGGACAGGGTGATAGGCAACTCTGGGGCCAACGTCCTGACTTTC. Translating gives CAWSIRDRVIGNSGANVLTF. V gene TRBV30 combines with J gene TRBJ2-6; 9 nucleotides align to TRBD1. After removal of 2 bases from V and 0 bases from J, the junction contained 14 bases not matched to a gene. The germline gives CDR1 GTSNPN, CDR2 SVGIG (reference sequence). This CDR3 is built from 20 residues. Supplemented by reference TRBV30 and TRBJ2-6, the full variable domain reads SQTIHQWPATLVQPVGSPLSLECTVEGTSNPNLYWYRQAAGRGLQLLFYSVGIGQISSEVPQNLSASRPQDRQFILSSKKLLLSDSGFYLCAWSIRDRVIGNSGANVLTFGAGSRLTVL.

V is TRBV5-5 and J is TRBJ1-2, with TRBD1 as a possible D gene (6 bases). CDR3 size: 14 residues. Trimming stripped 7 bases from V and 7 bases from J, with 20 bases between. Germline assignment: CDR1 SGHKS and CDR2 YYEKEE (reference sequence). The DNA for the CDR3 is TGTGCCAGCGACCCGAACGGGGGCGCGTCTGGCTACACCTTC. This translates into CASDPNGGASGYTF.

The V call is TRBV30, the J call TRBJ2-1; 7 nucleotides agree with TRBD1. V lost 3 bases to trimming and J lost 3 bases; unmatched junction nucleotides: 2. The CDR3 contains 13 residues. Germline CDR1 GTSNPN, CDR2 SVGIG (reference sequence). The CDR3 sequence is CAWRRTGYNEQFF. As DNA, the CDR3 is TGTGCCTGGAGGCGGACAGGCTACAATGAGCAGTTCTTC.

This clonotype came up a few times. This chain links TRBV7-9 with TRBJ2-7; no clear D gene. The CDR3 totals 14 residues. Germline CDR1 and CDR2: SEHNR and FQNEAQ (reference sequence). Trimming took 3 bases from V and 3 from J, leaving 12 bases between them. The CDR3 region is CASSFGGVGYEQYF. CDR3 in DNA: TGTGCCAGCAGCTTCGGCGGAGTTGGCTACGAGCAGTACTTC.

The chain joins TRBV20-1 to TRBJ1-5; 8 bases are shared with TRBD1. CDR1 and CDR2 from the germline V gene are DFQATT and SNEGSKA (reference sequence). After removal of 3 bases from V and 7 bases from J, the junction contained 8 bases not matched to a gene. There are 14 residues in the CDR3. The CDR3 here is CSARRTGRSQPQHF. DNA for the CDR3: TGCAGTGCTAGGAGGACAGGGCGAAGCCAGCCCCAGCATTTT.